These 9 T cell receptor beta chains originate from one sample sequenced in a study of CD4 T cells in relation to SARS-CoV-2 and coronaviruses. CD4+ T cells from unexposed donors were obtained before the COVID-19 pandemic (2011-2018). After ten to eleven days of culture, CD4+ T cells were isolated. These TCRs are of unknown antigen specificity. Generated by immunoSEQ multiplex PCR, the TCRdb table keeps only in-frame clones and is missing some. Among fewer than 20,000 clones, about 78% were seen once, and the ten largest hold 8% to 10%. Sequencing was done on a sample of CD4+ T cells from PBMCs, cultured in vitro. Every receptor here comes from a human donor in good health.

This CDR3 is CAWSNEYNEQFF. The DNA of the CDR3 is TGTGCCTGGAGTAACGAATACAATGAGCAGTTCTTC. V is TRBV30 and J is TRBJ2-1; D is unclear. The CDR3 is 12 amino acids. V was trimmed by 2 bases and J by 4 bases, leaving 6 bases between them. CDR1 is GTSNPN, CDR2 SVGIG, per germline (reference sequence).

V gene TRBV6-5 combines with J gene TRBJ2-1, with 7 nucleotides matching TRBD2. This CDR3 is built from 11 residues. J lost 10 bases, V lost 7 bases, and 4 bases had no gene match. Germline values: CDR1 MNHEY, CDR2 SVGAGI. The CDR3 DNA sequence: TGTGCCAGCACAAACGGGGGGGAGCAGTTCTTC. Residues: CASTNGGEQFF.

V and J are TRBV4-2 and TRBJ2-1; 11 bases are a match to TRBD2. Losses at the gene ends were 8 bases for V and 6 bases for J; bases not matched to a gene: 12. The CDR3 extends over 16 amino acids. CDR1 and CDR2 from the germline V gene are LGHNA and YNFKEQ. CDR3 sequence reads: CASGTGLAASLNEQFF. The CDR3 nucleotides read TGTGCCAGCGGTACGGGACTAGCGGCTTCTCTCAATGAGCAGTTCTTC.

This rearrangement joins TRBV19 to TRBJ2-5, with 7 bases fitting TRBD1. The CDR3 contains 14 residues. Trimming at V came to 5 bases and at J to 3 bases, leaving 6 bases not matched to a gene. CDR1 and CDR2 (germline): LNHDA, SQIVND (reference sequence). Here the CDR3 DNA reads TGTGCCAGTAGTCTTACCGGGACAGAAGAGACCCAGTACTTC. It codes for CASSLTGTEETQYF.

This clone was detected once. The chain is built from TRBV11-3 and TRBJ2-7; no reliable D call. The CDR3 has 13 amino acids. Trimming took off 5 bases at V and 0 bases at J, with 8 bases between the two ends. The germline V gene has CDR1 SGHNT and CDR2 YENEEA. CDR3 DNA: TGTGCCAGCAGCCTTCTCAGCTCCTACGAGCAGTACTTC. Protein sequence: CASSLLSSYEQYF.

As regards this clone: One end of the junction is discordant with germline, which a read error may explain. The CDR3 sequence: CASSYPASRPHF. The DNA for the CDR3 is TGTGCCAGCAGTTACCCGGCCAGCCGTCCTCATTTT. The V call is TRBV6-2 or TRBV6-3, the J call TRBJ2-3; D is undetermined. CDR1 is MNHEY and CDR2 is SVGEGT in the germline V gene. The CDR3 is 12 amino acids.

The chain has TRBV2 and TRBJ1-1; D ambiguous. V lost 7 bases, J lost 8 bases, and 11 bases lay in between. This CDR3 spans 11 amino acids. Germline V gene data show CDR1 as SNHLY and CDR2 as FYNNEI. CDR3 bases: TGTGCCAGCAATATCGGGAGAGAAGCTTTCTTT. This sequence encodes CASNIGREAFF.

This clone came up a few times. The chain recombines TRBV7-3 with TRBJ2-7, with D maybe TRBD2 (6 bases). The CDR3 consists of 14 residues. Trimming took 5 bases from V and 3 from J, leaving 14 bases between them. Per the germline V gene, CDR1 is SGHTA and CDR2 is FQGTGA. The CDR3 nucleotides read TGTGCCAGCAGCCTAGAAGCGGGTTACTACGAGCAGTACTTC. Translating it yields CASSLEAGYYEQYF.

The chain combines TRBV3-1 (or the pseudogene TRBV3-2) with TRBJ2-5; TRBD1 matches at 8 bases. Germline lookup yields CDR1 LGHDT and CDR2 YNNKEL (reference sequence). CDR3 length: 14 residues. The ends lost 4 bases at V and 4 bases at J; junction bases unmatched: 5. CDR3 in amino acids: CASSLGQGRETQYF. CDR3 nucleotides: TGTGCCAGCAGCCTCGGACAGGGCCGAGAGACCCAGTACTTC.